The 10 T cell receptor beta chains listed next were all sequenced from one sample in a study of shared clonotypes between healthy human individuals. Measured with immunoSEQ multiplex PCR; TCRdb has only the in-frame clones, and not every one. In the table there are roughly 2 million clones, 85% to 95% of which are singletons. Sequencing input: naive CD4+ T cells sorted from blood. Subset noted: CD45RA+ positively selected. Every receptor here comes from a man in his late teens or twenties in good health.

For the CDR3, the DNA is TGTGCCAGCAGCGTAGGATTATTAACTGAAGCTTTCTTT. Its protein is CASSVGLLTEAFF. J is TRBJ1-1 and V is TRBV9; no clear D gene. Germline V gene data show CDR1 as SGDLS and CDR2 as YYNGEE. The CDR3 is 13 amino acids. The V and J ends lost 0 bases and 5 bases respectively, with 8 bases between them. The full variable domain, in which reference TRBV9 and TRBJ1-1 provide the parts outside the CDR3, is DSGVTQTPKHLITATGQRVTLRCSPRSGDLSVYWYQQSLDQGLQFLIQYYNGEERAKGNILERFSAQQFPDLHSELNLSSLELGDSALYFCASSVGLLTEAFFGQGTRLTVV.

The chain links TRBV6-5 to TRBJ2-5; the D call may be TRBD1 or TRBD2 (7 bases each). Germline loops: CDR1 MNHEY, CDR2 SVGAGI. Deletions cut 0 bases from V and 2 bases from J, with 13 bases between. This CDR3 has 16 amino acids. For the CDR3, the DNA is TGTGCCAGCAGTTACTCGACCAGGGGGGGGCAAGAGACCCAGTACTTC. It is translated as CASSYSTRGGQETQYF.

The gene calls are TRBV28 and TRBJ2-6; D possibly corresponds to TRBD1 (8 bases). CDR1 is MDHEN, CDR2 SYDVKM, per germline. V was trimmed by 10 bases and J by 4 bases, leaving 20 bases between them. CDR3 length equals 16 residues. The CDR3 sequence is CATRGGQVYGANVLTF. In DNA form, the CDR3 reads TGTGCCACCAGGGGGGGACAGGTCTACGGGGCCAACGTCCTGACTTTC.

A single count supports this clone. The gene calls are TRBV5-1 and TRBJ2-7; D may be TRBD2 (5 bases). There are 13 residues in the CDR3. In germline, CDR1 is SGHRS, CDR2 YFSETQ. With 3 bases removed from V and 7 bases from J, the gap between germline ends came to 14 bases. In DNA, the CDR3 is TGCGCCAGCAGCTCATTCGGGAACGGGGAGCAGTACTTC. The encoded protein is CASSSFGNGEQYF.

The chain has TRBV5-1 and TRBJ2-7, with a weak D call TRBD1 (7 bases). V lost 4 bases and J lost 0, with 11 bases in between. CDR3 size: 14 residues. Germline V gene data show CDR1 as SGHRS and CDR2 as YFSETQ. CDR3 loop: CASSGGTVSYEQYF. The CDR3 DNA reads as TGCGCCAGCAGCGGGGGGACAGTCTCCTACGAGCAGTACTTC.

The CDR3 DNA reads TGTGCCAGCACCTCGTCGGCGGGACAGTCCACCGGGGAGCTGTTTTTT. It yields the protein CASTSSAGQSTGELFF. V gene TRBV5-4 combines with J gene TRBJ2-2; D is possibly TRBD1 (7 bases). CDR3 size: 16 residues. Trimming cost V 6 bases and J 4 bases, with 19 bases left between them. Germline V gene lookup returns CDR1 SGHNT and CDR2 YYREEE (reference sequence).

The gene calls are TRBV11-2 and TRBJ2-5; 10 bases are a match to TRBD2. The CDR3 loop spans 18 amino acids. Germline V gives CDR1 SGHAT, CDR2 FQNNGV. J lost 5 bases, V lost 1 base, and 13 bases had no gene match. The CDR3 loop reads CASSLVPTLSGGWETQYF. The CDR3 nucleotides are TGTGCCAGCAGCTTAGTTCCCACCCTTAGCGGGGGGTGGGAGACCCAGTACTTC.

This chain links TRBV14 with TRBJ2-3; D is uncertain. Germline-derived CDR1 and CDR2 are SGHDN and FVKESK. CDR3 length: 16 amino acids. V dropped 0 bases and J dropped 2 bases, with 12 bases sitting between them. DNA of the CDR3: TGTGCCAGCAGCCAAGACGGTTGGCAGACCACAGATACGCAGTATTTT. Translated, it gives CASSQDGWQTTDTQYF.

The chain combines TRBV5-8 with TRBJ1-1; TRBD1 matches 10 bases. Losses at the gene ends were 0 bases for V and 3 bases for J; bases not matched to a gene: 11. Germline CDR1 is SGHTS and CDR2 is YDEGEE. CDR3 length: 18 amino acids. The DNA of the CDR3 is TGTGCCAGCAGCTTGGAGTCGACAGGGGGCCGTATGGACACTGAAGCTTTCTTT. This sequence encodes CASSLESTGGRMDTEAFF.

J is TRBJ1-1 and V is TRBV30; D perhaps matches TRBD1 (5 bases). Trimming left V 3 bases short and J 6 bases short, with 17 bases between. In germline, CDR1 is GTSNPN, CDR2 SVGIG (reference sequence). The CDR3 consists of 14 residues. The CDR3 protein is CAWRALWGKPEAFF. CDR3 sequence (DNA): TGTGCCTGGAGAGCCCTTTGGGGGAAACCTGAAGCTTTCTTT.